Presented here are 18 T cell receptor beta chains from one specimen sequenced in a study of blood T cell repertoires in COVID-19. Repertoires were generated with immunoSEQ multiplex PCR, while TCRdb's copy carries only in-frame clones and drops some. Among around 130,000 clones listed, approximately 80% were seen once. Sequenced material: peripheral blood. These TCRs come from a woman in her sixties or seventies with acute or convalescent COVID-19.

DNA for the CDR3: TGTGCCAGCAGCCAAGCAACCGGGACTAGCGGGGGGGCCCAGTACTTC. This gives the protein CASSQATGTSGGAQYF. The rearrangement links TRBV3-1 (or the pseudogene TRBV3-2) to TRBJ2-5; 16 bases fit TRBD2. J gave up 9 bases and V 1 base, and 5 bases lay outside the gene matches. CDR3 size: 16 residues. Germline CDR1 LGHDT, CDR2 YNNKEL (reference sequence).

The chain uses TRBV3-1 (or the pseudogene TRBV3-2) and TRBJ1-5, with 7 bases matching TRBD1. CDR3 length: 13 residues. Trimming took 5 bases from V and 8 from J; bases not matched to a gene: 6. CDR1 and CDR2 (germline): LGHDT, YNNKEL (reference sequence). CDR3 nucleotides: TGTGCCAGCAGCTATACAGGGGCCGAGCCCCAGCATTTT. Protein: CASSYTGAEPQHF.

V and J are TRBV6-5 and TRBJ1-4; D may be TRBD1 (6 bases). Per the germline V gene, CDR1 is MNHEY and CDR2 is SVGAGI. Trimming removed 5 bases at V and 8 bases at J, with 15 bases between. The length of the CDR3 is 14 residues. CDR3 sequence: CASSTGLISEKLFF. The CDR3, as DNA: TGTGCCAGCAGTACAGGGCTAATTTCGGAAAAACTGTTTTTT.

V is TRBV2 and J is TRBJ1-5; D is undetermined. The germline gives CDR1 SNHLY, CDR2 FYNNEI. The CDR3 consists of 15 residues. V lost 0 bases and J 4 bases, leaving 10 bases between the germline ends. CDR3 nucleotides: TGTGCCAGCAGTGAAGCCGGGGTCCAAAATCAGCCCCAGCATTTT. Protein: CASSEAGVQNQPQHF.

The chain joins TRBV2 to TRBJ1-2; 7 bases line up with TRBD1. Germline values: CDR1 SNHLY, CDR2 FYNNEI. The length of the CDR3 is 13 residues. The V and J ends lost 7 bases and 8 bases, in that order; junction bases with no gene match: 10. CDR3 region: CASTVDRDWGYTF. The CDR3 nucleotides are TGTGCCAGCACCGTAGACAGGGATTGGGGCTACACCTTC.

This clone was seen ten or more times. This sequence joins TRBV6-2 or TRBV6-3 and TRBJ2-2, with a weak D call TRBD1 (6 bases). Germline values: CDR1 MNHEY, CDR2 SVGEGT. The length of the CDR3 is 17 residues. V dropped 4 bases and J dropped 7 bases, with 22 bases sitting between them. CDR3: CASSWGTGQLLYGELFF. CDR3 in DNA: TGTGCCAGCAGTTGGGGAACAGGACAGCTTTTGTACGGGGAGCTGTTTTTT.

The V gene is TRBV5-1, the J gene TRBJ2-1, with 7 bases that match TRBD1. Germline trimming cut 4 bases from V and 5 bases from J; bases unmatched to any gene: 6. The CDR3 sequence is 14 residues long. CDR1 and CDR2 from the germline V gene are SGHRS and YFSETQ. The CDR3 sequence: CASSQGDLHNEQFF. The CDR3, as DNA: TGCGCCAGCAGCCAGGGGGACCTACACAATGAGCAGTTCTTC.

CDR3 nucleotides: TGTGCCAGCAGCGCAGGGACAGGGGGGAACTACGAGCAGTACTTC. This encodes CASSAGTGGNYEQYF. This chain connects TRBV7-2 to TRBJ2-7, with TRBD1 matching over 11 bases. Germline V CDR1 and CDR2: SGHTA, FQGNSA. This CDR3 has 15 residues. The trim removed 5 bases at V and 3 bases at J, leaving 6 bases unmatched.

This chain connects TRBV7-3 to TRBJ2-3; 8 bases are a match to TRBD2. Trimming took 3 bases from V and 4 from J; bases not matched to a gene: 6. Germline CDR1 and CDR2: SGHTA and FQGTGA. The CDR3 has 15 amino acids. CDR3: CASSLDGTRSDTQYF. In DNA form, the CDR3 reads TGTGCCAGCAGCTTGGATGGGACTAGGTCAGATACGCAGTATTTT. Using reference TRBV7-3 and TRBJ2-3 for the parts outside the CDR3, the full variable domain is GAGVSQTPSNKVTEKGKYVELRCDPISGHTALYWYRQSLGQGPEFLIYFQGTGAADDSGLPNDRFFAVRPEGSVSTLKIQRTERGDSAVYLCASSLDGTRSDTQYFGPGTRLTVL.

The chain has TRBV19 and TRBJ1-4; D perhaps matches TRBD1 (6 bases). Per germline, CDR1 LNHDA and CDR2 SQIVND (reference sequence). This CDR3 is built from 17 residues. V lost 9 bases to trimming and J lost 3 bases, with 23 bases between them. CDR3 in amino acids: CASRDTGLDGSNEKLFF. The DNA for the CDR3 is TGTGCCAGCCGGGACACAGGGTTGGACGGCTCTAATGAAAAACTGTTTTTT.

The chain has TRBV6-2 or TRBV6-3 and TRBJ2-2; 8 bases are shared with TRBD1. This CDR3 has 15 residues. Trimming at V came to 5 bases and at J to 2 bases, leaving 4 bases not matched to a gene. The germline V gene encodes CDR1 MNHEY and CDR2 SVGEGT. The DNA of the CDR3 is TGTGCCAGCAGTCCAGACAGGGGAAACACCGGGGAGCTGTTTTTT. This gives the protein CASSPDRGNTGELFF.

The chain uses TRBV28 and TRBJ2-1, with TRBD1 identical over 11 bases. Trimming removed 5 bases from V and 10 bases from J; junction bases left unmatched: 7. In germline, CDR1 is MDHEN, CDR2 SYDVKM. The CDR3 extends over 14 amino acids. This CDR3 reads CASSGDRGIREQFF. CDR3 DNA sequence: TGTGCCAGCAGTGGGGACAGGGGGATTCGGGAGCAGTTCTTC.

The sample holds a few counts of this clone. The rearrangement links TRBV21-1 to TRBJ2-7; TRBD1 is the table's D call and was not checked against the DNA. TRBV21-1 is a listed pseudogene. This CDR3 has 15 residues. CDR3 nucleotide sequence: TGTGCCAGCAGCAAACAGGGGACAGGCTCCTACGAGCAGTACTTC. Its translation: CASSKQGTGSYEQYF.

The CDR3 spells CATSGEVLGPQHF. In DNA, the CDR3 is TGTGCCACCAGTGGGGAGGTTTTAGGGCCCCAGCATTTT. This sequence joins TRBV24-1 and TRBJ1-5; D unresolved. Trimming removed 5 bases from V and 9 bases from J, with 13 bases in between. The germline V gene has CDR1 KGHDR and CDR2 SFDVKD. There are 13 residues in the CDR3.

The CDR3 is CASSPGTSGFVGETQYF. In nucleotides, the CDR3 is TGTGCCAGCAGCCCCGGGACTAGCGGATTTGTGGGAGAGACCCAGTACTTC. This chain connects TRBV14 to TRBJ2-5; 11 bases agree with TRBD2. Germline CDR1 and CDR2: SGHDN and FVKESK. J lost 4 bases, V lost 4 bases, and 11 bases had no gene match. The CDR3 sequence is 17 residues long.

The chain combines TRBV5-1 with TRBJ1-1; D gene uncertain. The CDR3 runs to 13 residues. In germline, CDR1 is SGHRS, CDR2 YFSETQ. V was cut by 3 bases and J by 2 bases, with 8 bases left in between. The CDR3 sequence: CASSSSYNTEAFF. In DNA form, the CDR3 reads TGCGCCAGCAGCTCCTCCTACAACACTGAAGCTTTCTTT. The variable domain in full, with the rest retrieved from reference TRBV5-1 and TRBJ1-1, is KAGVTQTPRYLIKTRGQQVTLSCSPISGHRSVSWYQQTPGQGLQFLFEYFSETQRNKGNFPGRFSGRQFSNSRSEMNVSTLELGDSALYLCASSSSYNTEAFFGQGTRLTVV.

The CDR3 loop reads CASTYQGKEGYTF. CDR3 DNA: TGCGCCAGCACCTACCAGGGGAAGGAAGGCTACACCTTC. The chain recombines TRBV5-1 with TRBJ1-2, with TRBD1 as a possible D gene (6 bases). Per the germline V gene, CDR1 is SGHRS and CDR2 is YFSETQ. This CDR3 contains 13 residues. Trimming removed 6 bases from V and 8 bases from J, with 17 bases in between. The full variable domain, in which reference TRBV5-1 and TRBJ1-2 provide the parts outside the CDR3, is KAGVTQTPRYLIKTRGQQVTLSCSPISGHRSVSWYQQTPGQGLQFLFEYFSETQRNKGNFPGRFSGRQFSNSRSEMNVSTLELGDSALYLCASTYQGKEGYTFGSGTRLTVV.

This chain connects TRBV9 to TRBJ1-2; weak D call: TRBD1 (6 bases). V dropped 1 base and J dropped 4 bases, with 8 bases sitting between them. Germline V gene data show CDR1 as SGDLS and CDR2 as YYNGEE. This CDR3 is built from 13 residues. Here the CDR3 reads CASSVQGTYGYTF. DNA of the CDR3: TGTGCCAGCAGCGTACAGGGGACCTATGGCTACACCTTC. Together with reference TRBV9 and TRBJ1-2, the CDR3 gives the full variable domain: DSGVTQTPKHLITATGQRVTLRCSPRSGDLSVYWYQQSLDQGLQFLIQYYNGEERAKGNILERFSAQQFPDLHSELNLSSLELGDSALYFCASSVQGTYGYTFGSGTRLTVV.